This passage covers 31 T cell receptor beta chains from one sample sequenced in a study of technical replicates of blood from a handful of donors (TCRdb year 2017). Preparation of the library involved the immunoSEQ multiplex PCR assay. The immuneACCESS repertoire file appears here via TCRdb, limited to in-frame rearrangements. These files lack a portion of the clones; in checked studies, under half of the deficit traces to unresolved V genes, and the cause of the others is not known. In all, the sample holds tens of thousands of clones, and roughly 90% of those were seen once. The leading ten clones occupy over 0.35% of the sample. Sequenced material: T cells isolated from PBMCs. The receptors shown here come from a human donor in good health.

The V and J genes are TRBV7-2 and TRBJ2-1; 15 positions match TRBD2. Germline V gives CDR1 SGHTA, CDR2 FQGNSA. Trimming cost V 5 bases and J 9 bases; bases outside gene matches: 11. This CDR3 spans 17 amino acids. CDR3 sequence: CASSQTGGTSGRSEQFF. CDR3 DNA: TGTGCCAGCAGCCAGACCGGTGGGACTAGCGGGAGGAGTGAGCAGTTCTTC.

The chain recombines TRBV10-2 with TRBJ1-5; no firm D call. V was shortened by 0 bases and J by 7 bases, with 10 bases between the two germline ends. This CDR3 has 14 residues. CDR1 WSHSY and CDR2 SAAADI come from the germline V gene. CDR3 sequence reads: CASSESSGNQPQHF. DNA of the CDR3: TGCGCCAGCAGTGAGTCGTCCGGGAACCAGCCCCAGCATTTT.

The chain joins TRBV19 to TRBJ2-1; the match to TRBD2 covers 9 bases. This CDR3 comprises 13 residues. CDR1 LNHDA and CDR2 SQIVND come from the germline V gene (reference sequence). V trimming: 4 bases; J trimming: 10 bases; junction bases outside the gene matches: 5. In DNA, the CDR3 is TGTGCCAGTAGTAGCGGGAGGGCCAGGGAGCAGTTCTTC. Residues: CASSSGRAREQFF.

This chain joins TRBV7-9 and TRBJ2-3; 7 bases agree with TRBD1. Trimming cost V 4 bases and J 2 bases; bases outside gene matches: 6. Germline values: CDR1 SEHNR, CDR2 FQNEAQ (reference sequence). This CDR3 comprises 15 residues. DNA of the CDR3: TGTGCCAGCAGCTCCCCGGGACAGACCACAGATACGCAGTATTTT. Its protein product is CASSSPGQTTDTQYF. Based on the CDR3 plus reference TRBV7-9 and TRBJ2-3, the full variable domain is DTGVSQNPRHKITKRGQNVTFRCDPISEHNRLYWYRQTLGQGPEFLTYFQNEAQLEKSRLLSDRFSAERPKGSFSTLEIQRTEQGDSAMYLCASSSPGQTTDTQYFGPGTRLTVL.

This sequence joins TRBV7-9 and TRBJ2-2, with D hard to call. Trimming stripped 10 bases from V and 8 bases from J, with 14 bases between. This CDR3 comprises 12 residues. Germline-derived CDR1 and CDR2 are SEHNR and FQNEAQ (reference sequence). Here the CDR3 DNA reads TGTGCCACCACTTTGTCCCTGGGGGAGCTGTTTTTT. This codes for CATTLSLGELFF.

The chain uses TRBV10-3 and TRBJ2-3, with 7 nucleotides matching TRBD2. V shed 7 bases and J 2 bases; nucleotides not matched to a gene: 3. CDR1 and CDR2 from the germline V gene are ENHRY and SYGVKD. The CDR3 totals 13 residues. CDR3 region: CAITSGATDTQYF. The CDR3 coding sequence is TGTGCCATCACTAGCGGAGCCACAGATACGCAGTATTTT.

The J gene is TRBJ2-5, the V gene TRBV5-4; D is possibly TRBD1 (6 bases). CDR3 size: 14 residues. The V gene lost 0 bases and the J gene lost 5 bases, with 11 bases spanning the gap. Germline loops: CDR1 SGHNT, CDR2 YYREEE (reference sequence). The CDR3 sequence is CASSLVTQGETQYF. In nucleotides, the CDR3 is TGTGCCAGCAGCTTGGTGACCCAGGGGGAGACCCAGTACTTC.

The V gene is TRBV19, the J gene TRBJ1-1; no firm D call. Trimming pared 2 bases from V and 1 base from J, leaving 8 bases between. The CDR3 loop spans 14 amino acids. The germline V gene encodes CDR1 LNHDA and CDR2 SQIVND (reference sequence). The CDR3, as DNA: TGTGCCAGTAGTATAATAAGCGGGAACACTGAAGCTTTCTTT. Translating gives CASSIISGNTEAFF.

The chain links TRBV27 to TRBJ2-5; 11 nucleotides line up with TRBD1. The CDR3 loop spans 13 amino acids. The germline V gene has CDR1 MNHEY and CDR2 SMNVEV (reference sequence). Trimming took 11 bases from V and 7 from J; bases not matched to a gene: 9. CDR3 residues: CAVRTGGSLTQYF. DNA of the CDR3: TGTGCCGTCAGGACAGGGGGCTCTTTGACCCAGTACTTC.

The CDR3 loop is CASSIMWGRGQPQHF. In DNA form, the CDR3 reads TGTGCCAGTAGTATAATGTGGGGAAGAGGGCAGCCCCAGCATTTT. The V and J genes are TRBV19 and TRBJ1-5; no firm D call. Germline V gene sequence: CDR1 LNHDA, CDR2 SQIVND (reference sequence). This CDR3 comprises 15 residues. V was pared by 2 bases and J by 7 bases, with 15 bases between.

The chain recombines TRBV5-1 with TRBJ2-3, with D perhaps TRBD1 or TRBD2 (10 bases each). The V and J ends lost 7 bases and 5 bases respectively, with 29 bases between them. The V gene's germline CDR1 is SGHRS and CDR2 YFSETQ. The CDR3 totals 18 residues. CDR3 loop: CASGGQGKREGGGDTQYF. The CDR3 nucleotides are TGCGCCAGCGGGGGACAGGGGAAGCGGGAGGGCGGGGGAGATACGCAGTATTTT.

CDR3 nucleotide sequence: TGTGCCAGCAGTTACTCGGGGACAGGTATATACGAGCAGTACTTC. Translating it yields CASSYSGTGIYEQYF. This chain joins TRBV6-5 and TRBJ2-7; 8 positions match TRBD1. The CDR3 has 15 amino acids. The V and J ends lost 0 bases and 4 bases, in that order; junction bases with no gene match: 5. In germline, CDR1 is MNHEY, CDR2 SVGAGI.

The chain has TRBV7-9 and TRBJ2-1; 13 bases are a match to TRBD2. The germline CDR1 and CDR2 sequences are SEHNR and FQNEAQ (reference sequence). V shed 5 bases, J shed 7 bases, and the junction held 11 bases outside the gene matches. The CDR3 loop spans 17 amino acids. The CDR3 nucleotides read TGTGCCAGCAGCCCTAGGGTGCGGACTAGCGGGAGAAATGAGCAGTTCTTC. It yields the protein CASSPRVRTSGRNEQFF.

J is TRBJ2-7 and V is TRBV11-3; 8 bases are shared with TRBD2. This CDR3 has 11 residues. Germline lookup yields CDR1 SGHNT and CDR2 YENEEA. J lost 6 bases, V lost 6 bases, and 1 base had no gene match. The CDR3 bases are TGTGCCAGCAGGCTAGCGGGCGAGCAGTACTTC. Translation: CASRLAGEQYF.

The rearrangement joins TRBV6-5 to TRBJ2-5; 9 bases are shared with TRBD2. The CDR3 is 15 residues long. V lost 6 bases, J lost 1 base, and 6 bases stayed unmatched. CDR1 is MNHEY and CDR2 is SVGAGI in the germline V gene. The CDR3 DNA sequence: TGTGCCAGCAGCAGACTAGCGGCCTTCCAAGAGACCCAGTACTTC. This encodes CASSRLAAFQETQYF.

The rearrangement joins TRBV30 to TRBJ2-3; 7 nucleotides match TRBD1. The CDR3 has 14 residues. J was trimmed by 1 base and V by 1 base; bases with no gene match: 2. Germline CDR1 is GTSNPN and CDR2 is SVGIG (reference sequence). The CDR3 sequence is CAWSEGAGTDTQYF. CDR3 bases: TGTGCCTGGAGTGAGGGGGCTGGCACAGATACGCAGTATTTT.

This sequence joins TRBV15 and TRBJ2-6, with 7 positions matching TRBD1. This CDR3 contains 16 residues. The V and J ends lost 6 bases and 0 bases, in that order; junction bases with no gene match: 5. Germline V gene data show CDR1 as LNHNV and CDR2 as YYDKDF (reference sequence). The CDR3 here is CATSRDSVSGANVLTF. As DNA, the CDR3 is TGTGCCACCAGTCGGGACAGTGTCTCTGGGGCCAACGTCCTGACTTTC.

For the CDR3, the DNA is TGTGCCAGCAGCCGGCTCGGTAGGGGGATCCAAGAGACCCAGTACTTC. It codes for CASSRLGRGIQETQYF. The V and J genes are TRBV14 and TRBJ2-5; D may be TRBD1 (6 bases). The V gene's germline CDR1 is SGHDN and CDR2 FVKESK. V was clipped by 4 bases and J by 1 base, with 16 bases between them. The CDR3 runs to 16 residues.

The chain links TRBV7-9 to TRBJ1-2, with a weak D call TRBD1 (6 bases). There are 11 residues in the CDR3. CDR1 and CDR2 (germline): SEHNR, FQNEAQ (reference sequence). Trimming pared 5 bases from V and 8 bases from J, leaving 9 bases between. The CDR3 region has the DNA TGTGCCAGCAGCGAACAGGGCGGCTACACCTTC. Its protein is CASSEQGGYTF. The full variable domain, its missing parts supplied by reference TRBV7-9 and TRBJ1-2, is DTGVSQNPRHKITKRGQNVTFRCDPISEHNRLYWYRQTLGQGPEFLTYFQNEAQLEKSRLLSDRFSAERPKGSFSTLEIQRTEQGDSAMYLCASSEQGGYTFGSGTRLTVV.

This sequence joins TRBV27 and TRBJ1-5; TRBD1 might be the D (5 bases). There are 14 residues in the CDR3. The V gene lost 11 bases and the J gene lost 6 bases, with 20 bases spanning the gap. Per germline, CDR1 MNHEY and CDR2 SMNVEV (reference sequence). The CDR3 coding sequence is TGTGCCGGGGCCACCGGGCCTTGGGGTCAGCCCCAGCATTTT. Its protein product is CAGATGPWGQPQHF.

V is TRBV27 and J is TRBJ2-5; D is possibly TRBD2 (5 bases). Trimming stripped 3 bases from V and 1 base from J, with 18 bases between. This CDR3 has 17 residues. Per germline, CDR1 MNHEY and CDR2 SMNVEV (reference sequence). The CDR3 coding sequence is TGTGCCAGCAGTTTTGCACAGCCGGCTAGCTCCCAAGAGACCCAGTACTTC. It specifies CASSFAQPASSQETQYF.

The rearrangement joins TRBV5-6 to TRBJ1-2; 9 bases are shared with TRBD1. Germline values: CDR1 SGHDT, CDR2 YYEEEE. This CDR3 is built from 14 residues. The trim removed 4 bases at V and 7 bases at J, leaving 8 bases unmatched. CDR3 in amino acids: CASSVTTGGSGYTF. CDR3 DNA sequence: TGTGCCAGCAGCGTGACTACAGGGGGCTCTGGCTACACCTTC.

This clone was detected only once. The chain carries TRBV7-8 and TRBJ2-1; 9 bases match TRBD2. This CDR3 region has 18 residues. In germline, CDR1 is SGHVS, CDR2 FQNEAQ. With 0 bases clipped from V and 4 bases from J, the junction kept 10 bases outside the gene matches. The CDR3: CASSLAWVSGSLYNEQFF. The CDR3 DNA reads as TGTGCCAGCAGCTTAGCGTGGGTTAGCGGGAGTCTTTACAATGAGCAGTTCTTC.

This clone was recorded only once. The chain combines TRBV7-9 with TRBJ2-1; 7 bases align to TRBD2. The CDR3 sequence is 15 residues long. Trimming removed 4 bases from V and 9 bases from J; junction bases left unmatched: 12. Per the germline V gene, CDR1 is SEHNR and CDR2 is FQNEAQ (reference sequence). The CDR3 region has the DNA TGTGCCAGCAGCTCCGGCGGGAGACCTAAAGGTGAGCAGTTCTTC. It yields the protein CASSSGGRPKGEQFF.

This clone was seen a single time. V gene TRBV19 combines with J gene TRBJ1-1, with D uncertain. CDR3 length: 13 amino acids. Germline assignment: CDR1 LNHDA and CDR2 SQIVND (reference sequence). V lost 3 bases and J 1 base, leaving 6 bases between the germline ends. In DNA form, the CDR3 reads TGTGCCAGTAGTATCACGCGGAACACTGAAGCTTTCTTT. Translating gives CASSITRNTEAFF.

The genes are TRBV19 and TRBJ2-5; possibly TRBD2 for D (6 bases). With 4 bases removed from V and 5 bases from J, the gap between germline ends came to 11 bases. CDR1 and CDR2 (germline): LNHDA, SQIVND (reference sequence). The CDR3 contains 13 residues. The CDR3 bases are TGTGCCAGTAGTACAACGGGGGTCGAGACCCAGTACTTC. This sequence encodes CASSTTGVETQYF.

This chain uses TRBV9 with TRBJ2-2; TRBD2 aligns across 10 bases. The CDR3 extends over 15 amino acids. In germline, CDR1 is SGDLS, CDR2 YYNGEE. V was clipped by 4 bases and J by 4 bases; unmatched bases: 4. Here the CDR3 reads CASSKIAGGTGELFF. In DNA, the CDR3 is TGTGCCAGCAGCAAGATAGCGGGAGGCACCGGGGAGCTGTTTTTT.

The chain has TRBV28 and TRBJ1-5; 8 bases match TRBD1. The trim removed 5 bases at V and 7 bases at J, leaving 7 bases unmatched. Germline V CDR1 and CDR2: MDHEN, SYDVKM. The CDR3 spans 14 residues. The CDR3 bases are TGTGCCAGCAGTCTTGCAGGGGGCAGGCAGCCCCAGCATTTT. Translation: CASSLAGGRQPQHF. Using reference TRBV28 and TRBJ1-5 for the parts outside the CDR3, the full variable domain is DVKVTQSSRYLVKRTGEKVFLECVQDMDHENMFWYRQDPGLGLRLIYFSYDVKMKEKGDIPEGYSVSREKKERFSLILESASTNQTSMYLCASSLAGGRQPQHFGDGTRLSIL.

The genes are TRBV18 and TRBJ2-7; possibly TRBD1 for D (5 bases). The CDR3 has 13 residues. The germline V gene encodes CDR1 KGHSH and CDR2 LQKENI. V was clipped by 3 bases and J by 0 bases, with 6 bases between them. CDR3 residues: CASSPDSSYEQYF. In DNA, the CDR3 is TGTGCCAGCTCACCCGACAGCTCCTACGAGCAGTACTTC. The variable domain in full, with the rest retrieved from reference TRBV18 and TRBJ2-7, is NAGVMQNPRHLVRRRGQEARLRCSPMKGHSHVYWYRQLPEEGLKFMVYLQKENIIDESGMPKERFSAEFPKEGPSILRIQQVVRGDSAAYFCASSPDSSYEQYFGPGTRLTVT.

The chain uses TRBV6-1 and TRBJ1-5; possible D gene TRBD1, 5 bases. The CDR3 is 14 amino acids. Germline-derived CDR1 and CDR2 are MNHNS and SASEGT. V lost 6 bases and J 7 bases, leaving 16 bases between the germline ends. CDR3 in DNA: TGTGCCAGCAGCCCGACCTGGGGGGAGCAGCCCCAGCATTTT. Amino acids: CASSPTWGEQPQHF.

V is TRBV30 and J is TRBJ1-2; no clear D. This CDR3 is 13 amino acids long. Trimming pared 0 bases from V and 8 bases from J, leaving 13 bases between. From germline, CDR1 is GTSNPN and CDR2 SVGIG (reference sequence). The CDR3 reads CAWSVSSGSGYTF. CDR3 nucleotides: TGTGCCTGGAGTGTATCGTCGGGGAGCGGCTACACCTTC.